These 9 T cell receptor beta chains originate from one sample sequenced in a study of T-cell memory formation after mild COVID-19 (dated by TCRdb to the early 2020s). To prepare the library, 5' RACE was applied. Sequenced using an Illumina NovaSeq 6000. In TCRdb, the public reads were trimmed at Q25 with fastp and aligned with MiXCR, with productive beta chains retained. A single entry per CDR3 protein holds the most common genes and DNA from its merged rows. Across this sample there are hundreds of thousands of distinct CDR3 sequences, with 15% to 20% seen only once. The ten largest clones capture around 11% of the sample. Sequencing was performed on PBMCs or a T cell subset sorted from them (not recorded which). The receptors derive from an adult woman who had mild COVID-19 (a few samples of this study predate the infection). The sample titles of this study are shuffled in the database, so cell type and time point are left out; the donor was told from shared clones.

The CDR3 nucleotides read TGTGCCAGCAGCCAAGATCTGTCTAGCGGACAAGAGACCCAGTACTTC. Amino acids: CASSQDLSSGQETQYF. The chain carries TRBV4-2 and TRBJ2-5; 7 positions agree with TRBD2. This CDR3 region has 16 residues. Germline assignment: CDR1 LGHNA and CDR2 YNFKEQ. J gave up 2 bases and V 0 bases, and 6 bases lay outside the gene matches.

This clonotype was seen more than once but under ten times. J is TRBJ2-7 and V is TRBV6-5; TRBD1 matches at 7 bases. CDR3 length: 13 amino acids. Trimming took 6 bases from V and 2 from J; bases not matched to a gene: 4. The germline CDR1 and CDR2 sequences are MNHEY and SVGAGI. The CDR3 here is CASSKGQTYEQYF. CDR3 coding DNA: TGTGCCAGCAGCAAGGGACAGACCTACGAGCAGTACTTC.

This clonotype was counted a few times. The CDR3 spells CASRPDAGGVAEQYF. DNA of the CDR3: TGTGCCAGCAGGCCGGATGCAGGAGGGGTTGCCGAGCAGTACTTC. The chain employs TRBV6-2 or TRBV6-3 and TRBJ2-7; a possible D gene is TRBD2 (6 bases). The CDR3 is 15 amino acids. The V end lost 6 bases, the J end lost 6 bases, and 21 bases lay between the germline ends. Germline lookup yields CDR1 MNHEY and CDR2 SVGEGT.

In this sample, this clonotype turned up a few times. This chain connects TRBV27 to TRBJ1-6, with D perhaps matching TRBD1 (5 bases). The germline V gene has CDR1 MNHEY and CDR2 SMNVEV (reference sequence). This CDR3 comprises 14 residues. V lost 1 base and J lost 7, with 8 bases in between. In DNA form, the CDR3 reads TGTGCCAGCAGTTTATGGGGGACCAATTCACCCCTCCACTTT. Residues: CASSLWGTNSPLHF.

CDR3 region: CASREFSSGYNEQFF. The CDR3 DNA sequence: TGTGCCAGCAGGGAATTCTCTAGCGGCTACAATGAGCAGTTCTTC. The J gene is TRBJ2-1, the V gene TRBV12-3 or TRBV12-4, with 7 bases lining up with TRBD2. The ends lost 6 bases at V and 3 bases at J; junction bases unmatched: 8. The CDR3 is made up of 15 amino acids.

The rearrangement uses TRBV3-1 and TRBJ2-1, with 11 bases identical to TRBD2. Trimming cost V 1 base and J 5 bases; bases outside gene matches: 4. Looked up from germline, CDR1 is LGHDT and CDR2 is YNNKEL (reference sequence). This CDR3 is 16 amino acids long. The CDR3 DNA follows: TGTGCCAGCAGCCAAGTTAGCGGGGGGGACGACAATGAGCAGTTCTTC. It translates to CASSQVSGGDDNEQFF.

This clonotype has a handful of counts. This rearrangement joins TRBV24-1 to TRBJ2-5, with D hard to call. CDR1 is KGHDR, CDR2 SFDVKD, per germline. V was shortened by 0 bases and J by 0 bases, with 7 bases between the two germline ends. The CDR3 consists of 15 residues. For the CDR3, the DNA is TGTGCCACCAGTGATTTGCGGCAGAACCAAGAGACCCAGTACTTC. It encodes CATSDLRQNQETQYF.

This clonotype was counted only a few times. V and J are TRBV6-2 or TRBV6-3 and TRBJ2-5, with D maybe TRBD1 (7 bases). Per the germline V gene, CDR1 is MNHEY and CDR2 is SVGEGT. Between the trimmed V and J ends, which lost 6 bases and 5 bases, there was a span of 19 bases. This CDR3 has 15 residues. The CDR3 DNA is TGTGCCAGCAGCCCCTGGAGGGGGCGTCGGGAGACCCAGTACTTC. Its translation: CASSPWRGRRETQYF.

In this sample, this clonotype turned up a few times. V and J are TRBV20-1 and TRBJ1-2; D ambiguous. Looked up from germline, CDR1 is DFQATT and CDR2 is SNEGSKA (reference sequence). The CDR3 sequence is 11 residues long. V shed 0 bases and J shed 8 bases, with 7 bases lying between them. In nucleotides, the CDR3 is TGCAGTGCTAGAGATCTTCGGGGCTACACCTTC. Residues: CSARDLRGYTF.